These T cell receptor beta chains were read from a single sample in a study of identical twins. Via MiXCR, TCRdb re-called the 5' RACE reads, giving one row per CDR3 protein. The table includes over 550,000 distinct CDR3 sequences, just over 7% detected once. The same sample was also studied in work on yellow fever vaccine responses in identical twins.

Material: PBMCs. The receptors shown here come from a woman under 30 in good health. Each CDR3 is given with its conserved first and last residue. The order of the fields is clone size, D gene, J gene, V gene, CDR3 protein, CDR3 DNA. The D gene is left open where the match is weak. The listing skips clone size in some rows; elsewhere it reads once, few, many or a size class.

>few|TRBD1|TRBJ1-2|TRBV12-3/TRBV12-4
CASSLPEDRARGYTF
TGTGCCAGCAGTCTACCCGAGGACAGGGCGAGAGGCTACACCTTC
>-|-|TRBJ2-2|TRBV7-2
CASSMARGTGELFF
TGTGCCAGCAGCATGGCCCGGGGGACCGGGGAGCTGTTTTTT
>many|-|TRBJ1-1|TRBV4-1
CASSQGIRETEAFF
TGCGCCAGCAGCCAAGGAATCAGGGAAACTGAAGCTTTCTTT
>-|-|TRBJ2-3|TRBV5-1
CASSPDGGWVVDTQYF
TGCGCCAGCAGCCCTGACGGCGGGTGGGTTGTTGATACGCAGTATTTT
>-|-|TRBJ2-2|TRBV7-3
CASSSAGVAGELFF
TGTGCCAGCAGCTCCGCCGGGGTTGCCGGGGAGCTGTTTTTT
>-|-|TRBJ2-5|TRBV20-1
CSARTQETQYF
TGCAGTGCCCGGACCCAAGAGACCCAGTACTTC
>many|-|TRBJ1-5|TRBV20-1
CSARAADPPWGNQPQHF
TGCAGTGCTAGAGCGGCAGACCCTCCCTGGGGCAATCAGCCCCAGCATTTT
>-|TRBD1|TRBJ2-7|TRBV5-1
CASSQLRDRGPDEQYF
TGCGCCAGCAGCCAACTAAGGGACAGGGGGCCCGACGAGCAGTACTTC
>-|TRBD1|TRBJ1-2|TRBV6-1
CASSARQGFDYGYTF
TGTGCCAGCAGTGCCCGACAGGGGTTTGACTATGGCTACACCTTC
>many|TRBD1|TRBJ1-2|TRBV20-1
CSARPNDGQAGNGYTF
TGCAGTGCTAGGCCAAACGATGGACAGGCCGGGAATGGCTACACCTTC
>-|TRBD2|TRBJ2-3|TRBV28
CASSRLGLAGGPSADTQYF
TGTGCCAGCAGCCGTCTGGGACTAGCGGGAGGGCCCTCCGCAGATACGCAGTATTTT
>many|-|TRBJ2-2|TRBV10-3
CAISGTGELFF
TGTGCCATCAGCGGGACCGGGGAGCTGTTTTTT
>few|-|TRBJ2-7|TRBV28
CASSFDPPGSYEQYF
TGTGCCAGCAGTTTCGACCCCCCGGGCTCCTACGAGCAGTACTTC
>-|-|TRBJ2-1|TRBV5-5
CASSWYGGEYNEQFF
TGTGCCAGCAGCTGGTACGGCGGAGAATACAATGAGCAGTTCTTC
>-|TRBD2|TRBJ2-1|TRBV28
CASSLPSGSLYNEQFF
TGTGCCAGCAGTTTACCTAGCGGGAGCCTCTACAATGAGCAGTTCTTC
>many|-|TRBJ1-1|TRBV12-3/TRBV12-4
CASTSSTVNTEAFF
TGTGCCAGCACCTCCTCGACAGTGAACACTGAAGCTTTCTTT
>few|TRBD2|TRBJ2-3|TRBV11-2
CASSHDRRGGTDTQYF
TGTGCCAGCAGCCATGATCGGCGGGGGGGCACAGATACGCAGTATTTT
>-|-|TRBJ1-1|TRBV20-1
CSARRNGKNTEAFF
TGCAGTGCGAGACGGAACGGGAAGAACACTGAAGCTTTCTTT
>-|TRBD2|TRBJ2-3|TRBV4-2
CASSRGLSSGGTDTQYF
TGTGCCAGCAGCCGCGGGCTCTCTAGCGGGGGAACAGATACGCAGTATTTT
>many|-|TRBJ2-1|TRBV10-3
CAISEGQSFEQFF
TGTGCCATCAGTGAAGGACAGAGTTTTGAGCAGTTCTTC
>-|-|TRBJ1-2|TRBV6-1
CASSERLSYGYTF
TGTGCCAGCAGTGAACGTCTGAGCTATGGCTACACCTTC
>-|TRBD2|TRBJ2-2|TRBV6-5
CASSYSMTSTVTGELFF
TGTGCCAGCAGTTACTCGATGACTAGCACAGTCACCGGGGAGCTGTTTTTT
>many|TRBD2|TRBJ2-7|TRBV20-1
CSASTSGTAYEQYF
TGCAGTGCTAGTACTAGCGGGACTGCCTACGAGCAGTACTTC
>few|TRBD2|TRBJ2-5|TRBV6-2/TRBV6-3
CASSPSGAGMETQYF
TGTGCCAGCTCTCCCTCCGGAGCGGGGATGGAGACCCAGTACTTC
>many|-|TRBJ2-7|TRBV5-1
CASSLVSGPYEQYF
TGCGCCAGCAGCTTGGTTAGCGGTCCCTACGAGCAGTACTTC
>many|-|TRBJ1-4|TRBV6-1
CASSPQGGNEKLFF
TGTGCCAGCAGCCCCCAGGGAGGGAATGAAAAACTGTTTTTT
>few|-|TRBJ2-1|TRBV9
CASSDPRREQFF
TGTGCCAGCAGCGACCCGAGAAGGGAGCAGTTCTTC
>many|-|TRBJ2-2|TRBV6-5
CASSYSPSRTGELFF
TGTGCCAGCAGTTACTCACCATCGAGGACCGGGGAGCTGTTTTTT
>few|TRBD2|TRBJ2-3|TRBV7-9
CASSLGSGRFDTQYF
TGTGCCAGCAGCTTAGGTAGCGGGAGGTTTGATACGCAGTATTTT
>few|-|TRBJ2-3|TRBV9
CASSVGFTDTQYF
TGTGCCAGCAGCGTAGGCTTTACAGATACGCAGTATTTT
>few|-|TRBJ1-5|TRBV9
CASSHAGGLQPQHF
TGTGCCAGCAGCCATGCTGGGGGGCTTCAGCCCCAGCATTTT
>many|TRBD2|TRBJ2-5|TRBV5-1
CASSPTSEQETQYF
TGCGCCAGCAGCCCGACTAGCGAACAAGAGACCCAGTACTTC
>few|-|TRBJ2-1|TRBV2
CARDYTGSYNEQFF
TGTGCCAGAGACTACACAGGCTCCTACAATGAGCAGTTCTTC
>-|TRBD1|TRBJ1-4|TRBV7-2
CASSLNLPDRGAEKLFF
TGTGCCAGCAGCTTAAACCTTCCTGACAGGGGGGCCGAAAAACTGTTTTTT
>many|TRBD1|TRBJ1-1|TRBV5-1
CASSQDKGARAFF
TGCGCCAGCAGCCAGGACAAGGGGGCGCGAGCTTTCTTT
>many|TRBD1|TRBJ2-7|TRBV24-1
CATSSPGTGSYEQYF
TGTGCCACCAGTTCTCCCGGGACAGGATCCTACGAGCAGTACTTC
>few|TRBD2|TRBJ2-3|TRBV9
CASSVGNSGILSDTQYF
TGTGCCAGCAGCGTAGGAAATAGCGGGATTCTTTCAGATACGCAGTATTTT